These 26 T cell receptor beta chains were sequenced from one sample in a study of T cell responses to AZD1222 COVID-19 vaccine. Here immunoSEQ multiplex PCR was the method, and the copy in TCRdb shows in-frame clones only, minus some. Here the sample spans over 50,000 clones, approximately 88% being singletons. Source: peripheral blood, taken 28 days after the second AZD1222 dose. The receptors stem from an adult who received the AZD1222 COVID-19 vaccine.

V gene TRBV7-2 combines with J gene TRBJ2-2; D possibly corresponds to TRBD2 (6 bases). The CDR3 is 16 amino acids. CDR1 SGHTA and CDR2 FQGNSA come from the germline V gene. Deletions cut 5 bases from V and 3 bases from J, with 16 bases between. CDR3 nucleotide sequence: TGTGCCAGCAGCCCTTCAGTGGCGGGATACACCGGGGAGCTGTTTTTT. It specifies CASSPSVAGYTGELFF.

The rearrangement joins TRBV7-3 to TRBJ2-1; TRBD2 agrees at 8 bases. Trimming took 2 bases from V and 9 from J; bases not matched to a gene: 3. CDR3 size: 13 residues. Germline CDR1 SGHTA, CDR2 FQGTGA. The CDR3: CASSLLAGFEQFF. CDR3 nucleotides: TGTGCCAGCAGCTTACTAGCGGGTTTTGAGCAGTTCTTC.

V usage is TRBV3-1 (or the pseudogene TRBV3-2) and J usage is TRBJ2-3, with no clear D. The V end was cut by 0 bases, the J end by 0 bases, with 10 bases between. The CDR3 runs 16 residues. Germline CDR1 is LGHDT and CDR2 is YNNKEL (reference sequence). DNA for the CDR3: TGTGCCAGCAGCCAAGATGCCGGGTACAGCACAGATACGCAGTATTTT. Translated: CASSQDAGYSTDTQYF.

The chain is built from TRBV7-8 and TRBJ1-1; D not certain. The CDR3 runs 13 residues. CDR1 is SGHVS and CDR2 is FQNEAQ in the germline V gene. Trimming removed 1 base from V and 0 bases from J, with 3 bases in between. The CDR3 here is CASSLGMNTEAFF. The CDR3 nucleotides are TGTGCCAGCAGCTTAGGGATGAACACTGAAGCTTTCTTT.

CDR3 protein: CASSPPRRSNYGYTF. For the CDR3, the DNA is TGTGCCAGCAGCCCCCCGCGGAGGTCTAACTATGGCTACACCTTC. The rearrangement joins TRBV5-6 to TRBJ1-2, with D uncertain. Germline values: CDR1 SGHDT, CDR2 YYEEEE. V lost 4 bases, J lost 0 bases, and 13 bases lay in between. The CDR3 has 15 residues.

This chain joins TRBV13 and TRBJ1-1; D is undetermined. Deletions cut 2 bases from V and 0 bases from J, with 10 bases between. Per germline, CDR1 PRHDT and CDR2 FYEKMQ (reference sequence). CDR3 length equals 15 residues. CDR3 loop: CASSLSAEMNTEAFF. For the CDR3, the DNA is TGTGCCAGCAGCTTATCGGCAGAGATGAACACTGAAGCTTTCTTT.

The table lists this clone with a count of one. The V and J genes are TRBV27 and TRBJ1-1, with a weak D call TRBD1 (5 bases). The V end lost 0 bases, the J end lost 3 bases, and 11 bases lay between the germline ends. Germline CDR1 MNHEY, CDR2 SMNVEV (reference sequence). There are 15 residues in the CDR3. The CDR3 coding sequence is TGTGCCAGCAGTTTATCGGGGGGGTGGGACACTGAAGCTTTCTTT. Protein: CASSLSGGWDTEAFF.

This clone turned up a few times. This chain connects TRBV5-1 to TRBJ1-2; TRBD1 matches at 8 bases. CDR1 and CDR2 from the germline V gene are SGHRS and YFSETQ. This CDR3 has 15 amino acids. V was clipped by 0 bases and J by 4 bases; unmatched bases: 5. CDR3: CASSLGGQVTYGYTF. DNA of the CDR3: TGCGCCAGCAGCTTGGGGGGACAGGTGACCTATGGCTACACCTTC.

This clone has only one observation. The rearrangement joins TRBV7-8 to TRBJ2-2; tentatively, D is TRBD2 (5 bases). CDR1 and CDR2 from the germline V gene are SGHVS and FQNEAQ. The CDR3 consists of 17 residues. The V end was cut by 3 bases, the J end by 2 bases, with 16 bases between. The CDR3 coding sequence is TGTGCCAGCAGCTTGGGGAGTTTCTGGGGAAACACCGGGGAGCTGTTTTTT. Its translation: CASSLGSFWGNTGELFF.

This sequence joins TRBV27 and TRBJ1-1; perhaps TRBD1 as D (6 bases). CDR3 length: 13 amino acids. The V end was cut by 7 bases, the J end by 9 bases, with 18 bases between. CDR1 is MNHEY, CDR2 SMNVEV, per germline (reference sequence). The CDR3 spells CASTHREGQKAFF. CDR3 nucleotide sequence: TGTGCCAGCACCCACAGGGAGGGGCAGAAAGCTTTCTTT.

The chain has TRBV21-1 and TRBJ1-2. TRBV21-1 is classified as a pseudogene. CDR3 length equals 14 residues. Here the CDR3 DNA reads TGTGCCAGCAGCAAGTTGACGGAAACTAATGGCTACACCTTC. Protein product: CASSKLTETNGYTF.

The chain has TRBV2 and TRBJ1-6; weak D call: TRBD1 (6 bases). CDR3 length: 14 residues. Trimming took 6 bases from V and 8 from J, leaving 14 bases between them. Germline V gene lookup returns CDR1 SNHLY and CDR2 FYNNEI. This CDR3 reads CASRTAGVYSPLHF. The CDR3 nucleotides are TGTGCCAGCAGAACGGCAGGGGTGTATTCACCCCTCCACTTT. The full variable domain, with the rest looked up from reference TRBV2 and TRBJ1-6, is EPEVTQTPSHQVTQMGQEVILRCVPISNHLYFYWYRQILGQKVEFLVSFYNNEISEKSEIFDDQFSVERPDGSNFTLKIRSTKLEDSAMYFCASRTAGVYSPLHFGNGTRLTVT.

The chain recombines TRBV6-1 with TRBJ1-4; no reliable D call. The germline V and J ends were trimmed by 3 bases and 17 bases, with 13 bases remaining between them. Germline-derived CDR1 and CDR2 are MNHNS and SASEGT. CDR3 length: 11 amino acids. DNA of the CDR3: TGTGCCAGCAGTGAGTTCAGTTTCCGATTTTTT. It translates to CASSEFSFRFF.

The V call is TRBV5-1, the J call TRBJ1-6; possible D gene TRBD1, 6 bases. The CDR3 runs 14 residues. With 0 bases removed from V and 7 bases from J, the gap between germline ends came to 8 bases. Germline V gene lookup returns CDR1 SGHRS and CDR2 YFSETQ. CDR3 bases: TGCGCCAGCAGCTTGGTCAGGGGAAATTCACCCCTCCACTTT. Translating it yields CASSLVRGNSPLHF.

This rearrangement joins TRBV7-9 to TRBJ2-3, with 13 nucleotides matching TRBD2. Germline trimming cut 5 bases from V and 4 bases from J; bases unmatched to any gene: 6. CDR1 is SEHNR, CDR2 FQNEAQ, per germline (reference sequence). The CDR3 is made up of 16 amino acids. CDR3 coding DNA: TGTGCCAGCAGCAGGACTAGCGGGAGTGGAGCAGATACGCAGTATTTT. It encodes CASSRTSGSGADTQYF.

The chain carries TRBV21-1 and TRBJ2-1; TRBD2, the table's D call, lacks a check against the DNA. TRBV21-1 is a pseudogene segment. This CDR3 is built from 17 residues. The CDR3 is CASSKAGRREPDNEQFF. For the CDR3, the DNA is TGTGCCAGCAGCAAAGCAGGAAGGCGGGAGCCGGACAATGAGCAGTTCTTC.

CDR3 DNA sequence: TGTGCCAGCAGCCAAGGGTCGAGCGGGACGAGCTCCTACGAGCAGTACTTC. Translation: CASSQGSSGTSSYEQYF. The chain has TRBV4-2 and TRBJ2-7; 7 nucleotides line up with TRBD2. Germline CDR1 and CDR2: LGHNA and YNFKEQ. The CDR3 spans 17 residues. After removal of 1 base from V and 0 bases from J, the junction contained 9 bases not matched to a gene.

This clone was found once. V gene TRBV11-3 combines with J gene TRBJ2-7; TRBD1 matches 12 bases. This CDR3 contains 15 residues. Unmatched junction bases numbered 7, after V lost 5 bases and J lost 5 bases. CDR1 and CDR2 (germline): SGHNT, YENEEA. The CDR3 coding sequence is TGTGCCAGCAGCCCTGGGACAGGGGGCTACAACGAGCAGTACTTC. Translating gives CASSPGTGGYNEQYF. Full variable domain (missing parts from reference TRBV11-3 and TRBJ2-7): EAGVVQSPRYKIIEKKQPVAFWCNPISGHNTLYWYLQNLGQGPELLIRYENEEAVDDSQLPKDRFSAERLKGVDSTLKIQPAELGDSAVYLCASSPGTGGYNEQYFGPGTRLTVT.

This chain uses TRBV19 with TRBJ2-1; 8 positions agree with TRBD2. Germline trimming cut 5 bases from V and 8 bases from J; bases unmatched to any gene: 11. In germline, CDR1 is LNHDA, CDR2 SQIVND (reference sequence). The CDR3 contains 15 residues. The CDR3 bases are TGTGCCAGTAGTCCCGGAGCGGGAGATATCTATGAGCAGTTCTTC. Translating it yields CASSPGAGDIYEQFF.

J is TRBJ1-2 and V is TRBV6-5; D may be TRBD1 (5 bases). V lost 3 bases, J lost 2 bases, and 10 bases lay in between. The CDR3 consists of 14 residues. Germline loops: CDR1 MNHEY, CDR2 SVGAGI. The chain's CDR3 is CASSYRDRNYGYTF. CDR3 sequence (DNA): TGTGCCAGCAGTTATCGTGACAGAAACTATGGCTACACCTTC.

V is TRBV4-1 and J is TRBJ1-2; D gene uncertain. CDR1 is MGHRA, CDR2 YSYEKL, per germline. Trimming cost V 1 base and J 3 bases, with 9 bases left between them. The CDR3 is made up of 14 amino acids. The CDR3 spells CASSQVWSYYGYTF. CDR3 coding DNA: TGCGCCAGCAGCCAAGTCTGGTCTTACTATGGCTACACCTTC.

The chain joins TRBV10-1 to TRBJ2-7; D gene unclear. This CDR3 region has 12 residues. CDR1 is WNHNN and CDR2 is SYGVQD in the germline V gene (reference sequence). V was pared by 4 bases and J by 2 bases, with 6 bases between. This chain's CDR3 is CASSVSTYEQYF. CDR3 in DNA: TGCGCCAGCAGTGTGAGCACCTACGAGCAGTACTTC.

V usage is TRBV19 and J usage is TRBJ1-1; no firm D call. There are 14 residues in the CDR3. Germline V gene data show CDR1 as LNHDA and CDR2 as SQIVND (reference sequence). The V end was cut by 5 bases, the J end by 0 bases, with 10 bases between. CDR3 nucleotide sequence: TGTGCCAGTAGTCCCCAAACTGTGAACACTGAAGCTTTCTTT. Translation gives CASSPQTVNTEAFF.

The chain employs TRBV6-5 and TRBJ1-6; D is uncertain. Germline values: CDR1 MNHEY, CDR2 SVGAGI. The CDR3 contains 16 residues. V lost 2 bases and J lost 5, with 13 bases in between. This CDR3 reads CASSYKAQVHNSPLHF. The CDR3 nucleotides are TGTGCCAGCAGTTACAAGGCGCAGGTCCATAATTCACCCCTCCACTTT.

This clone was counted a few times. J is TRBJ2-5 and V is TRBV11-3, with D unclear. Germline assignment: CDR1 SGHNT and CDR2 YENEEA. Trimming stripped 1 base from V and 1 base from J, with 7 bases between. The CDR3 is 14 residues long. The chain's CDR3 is CASSLATLQETQYF. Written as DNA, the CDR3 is TGTGCCAGCAGCTTAGCAACCCTCCAAGAGACCCAGTACTTC.

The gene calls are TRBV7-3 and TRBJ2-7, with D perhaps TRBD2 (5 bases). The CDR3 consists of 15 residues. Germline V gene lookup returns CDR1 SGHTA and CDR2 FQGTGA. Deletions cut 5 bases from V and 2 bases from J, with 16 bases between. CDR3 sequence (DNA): TGTGCCAGCAGCGCCCACCCGGGGTCGGCCTACGAGCAGTACTTC. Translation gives CASSAHPGSAYEQYF.